Here is one T cell receptor (beta chain) with its context. Its target antigen remains unknown. Base qualities are not recorded, but no much larger clone differs from it by a single base. TCRbeta CDR3 regions were amplified from genomic DNA using the immunoSEQ Assay, a bias-controlled multiplex PCR. The study's processing was this. The number of nucleated cells in each sample was estimated by amplification of reference gene primers within the assay. To quantify the absolute abundance of each unique TCRbeta CDR3 rearrangement, sequence reads were collapsed and filtered. Productive Simpson clonality was computed per sample as the square root of Simpson's diversity index over productive rearrangements. TCRdb holds this immuneACCESS table with in-frame rearrangements only. Some clones are missing; in checked studies, unresolved V genes explain under half, and the rest has no known cause. From that table come the V and J calls and clone size; the DNA was used to work out D and trimming. The sample table holds some 200,000 clones, of which roughly 89% were seen once. Around a tenth of the sample comes from the top ten.

Participants in the prospective study were enrolled through a virtual design, were aged roughly 18 to 100 years, and lived in 24 United States geographic areas. Cohort assignment in the prospective study relied on participant-reported clinical history from a screening survey and a study questionnaire. Each participant in the prospective study had whole blood, serum and a nasopharyngeal or oropharyngeal swab collected by mobile phlebotomists. Over a 2-month period, participants in the prospective study had the option of providing additional blood draws and questionnaires. Blood samples from the prospective study were shipped frozen or at room temperature prior to DNA extraction. The record originates from a study of blood T cell repertoires in COVID-19 (TCRdb year 2020). About the study as a whole: Samples from collaborators originated in the United States, Italy and Spain and spanned both the acute and convalescent phases of COVID-19. The prospective study material was composed of cDNA or gDNA derived from T cells, B-cell-depleted T cells, or PBMCs. The dataset comprised deeply sampled blood TCRbeta repertoires from subjects exposed to, actively infected with, or recovered from COVID-19. A freely available public database, intended as a resource for researchers studying the immune response to SARS-CoV-2, is where the repertoires were released. The samples were drawn from two sources: the first 160 participants of the ongoing ImmuneRACE study, and fewer than 1,500 subjects contributed by 6 global collaborators. Nearly every sample came with metadata listing a de-identified subject ID, COVID-19 status, age in years and sex. Where HLA class I and class II types were available, the types were taken from metadata supplied by the sample provider, not from assay-based typing. Study-level results and caveats: The quantity of clinical and demographic metadata differed by source and by participant and was supplied without curation.

The sample was PBMCs or T cells enriched from blood (not recorded which). The sequence derives from a man aged 18 to 30 with acute COVID-19.

The CDR3 sequence is CASSLVGGGEAFF. The DNA sequence reads TGTGCCAGCAGCTTGGTTGGGGGAGGTGAAGCTTTCTTT. The rearranged segments are TRBV11-2 and TRBJ1-1; matching of 5 bases hints at TRBD1 as the D gene. There are 13 amino acids in the CDR3, from cysteine to phenylalanine inclusive. Only the CDR3 part of the read is kept: 39 bases, read in frame from the first base. The CDR1 and CDR2 encoded by the germline V gene are SGHAT and FQNNGV. V is cut by 3 bases and J by 7 bases, and the space between the germline ends is 12 bases.